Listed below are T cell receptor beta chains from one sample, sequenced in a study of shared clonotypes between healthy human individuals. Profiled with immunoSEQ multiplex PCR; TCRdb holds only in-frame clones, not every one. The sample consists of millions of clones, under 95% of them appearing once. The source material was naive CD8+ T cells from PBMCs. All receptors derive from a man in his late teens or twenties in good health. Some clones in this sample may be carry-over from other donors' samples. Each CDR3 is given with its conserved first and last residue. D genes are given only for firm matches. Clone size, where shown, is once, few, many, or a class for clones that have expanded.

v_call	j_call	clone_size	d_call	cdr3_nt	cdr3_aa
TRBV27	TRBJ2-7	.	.	TGTGCCAGCAGTTTATCACAGCGGTATACAACCTACGAGCAGTACTTC	CASSLSQRYTTYEQYF
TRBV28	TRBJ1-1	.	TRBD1	TGTGCCAGCAGTTTAAGCCGGACAGGGAACACTGAAGCTTTCTTT	CASSLSRTGNTEAFF
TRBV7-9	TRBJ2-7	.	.	TGTGCCAGCTCCGACGGAGCCTACGAGCAGTACTTC	CASSDGAYEQYF
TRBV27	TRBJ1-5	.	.	TGTGCCAGCGGCTATTCATATCAGCCCCAGCATTTT	CASGYSYQPQHF
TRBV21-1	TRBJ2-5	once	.	TGTGCCAGCAGCGCCCGATCCCCCTTGGCGGGAAGGCGGGAGACCCAGTACTTC	CASSARSPLAGRRETQYF
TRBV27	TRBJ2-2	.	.	TGTGCCAGCAGTTTAGTAGGGGCCGGGGAGCTGTTTTTT	CASSLVGAGELFF
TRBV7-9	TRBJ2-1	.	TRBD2	TGTGCCAGTAAGGGACTAGCGGGAGTCGGTGAGCAGTTCTTC	CASKGLAGVGEQFF
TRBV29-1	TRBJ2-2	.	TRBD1	TGCAGCGTTGAAATGAAGGGACAGCTCACCGGGGAGCTGTTTTTT	CSVEMKGQLTGELFF
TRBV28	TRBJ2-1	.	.	TGTGCCAGCAGTCCTCGCGGGGGCCACAATGAGCAGTTCTTC	CASSPRGGHNEQFF
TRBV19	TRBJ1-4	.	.	TGTGCCAGTAGAGAACCCCGGGGAAAACTGTTTTTT	CASREPRGKLFF
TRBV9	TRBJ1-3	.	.	TGTGCCAGCAGCGGCACTTCTCATGCTGGAAACACCATATATTTT	CASSGTSHAGNTIYF
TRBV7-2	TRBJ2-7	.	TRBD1	TGTGCCAGCAGCACCAGGACAGGGGACCTATCCTACGAGCAGTACTTC	CASSTRTGDLSYEQYF
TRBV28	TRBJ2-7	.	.	TGTGCCAGCAGTTTCCGCCGCCCCGGGGCGGGGCCCGAGCAGTACTTC	CASSFRRPGAGPEQYF
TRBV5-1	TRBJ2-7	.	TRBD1	TGCGCCAGCAGCTTGAACAGGGGGACAGGCGAGCAGTACTTC	CASSLNRGTGEQYF
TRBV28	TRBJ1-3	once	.	TGTGCCAGCAGTTCCCCGGACTGGTTCTCTGGAAACACCATATATTTT	CASSSPDWFSGNTIYF
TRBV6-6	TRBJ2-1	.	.	TGTGCCAGCGACGGGAGCCCCGGGGACAATGAGCAGTTCTTC	CASDGSPGDNEQFF
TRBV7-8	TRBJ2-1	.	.	TGTGCCAGCAGCTTAGGGACCTCCGACTACAATGAGCAGTTCTTC	CASSLGTSDYNEQFF
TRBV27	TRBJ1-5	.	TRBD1	TGTGCCAGCAGTTACAGGGGAGTGCAGCCCCAGCATTTT	CASSYRGVQPQHF
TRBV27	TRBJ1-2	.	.	TGTGCCAGCAGTTTATCGAATTCAGGGCTTGGCTACACCTTC	CASSLSNSGLGYTF
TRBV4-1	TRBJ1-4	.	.	TGCGCCAGCAGCTTTACTGACAGAAGGGGTGAAAAACTGTTTTTT	CASSFTDRRGEKLFF
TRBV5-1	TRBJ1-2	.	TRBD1	TGCGCCAGCAGCACCTGGACAGGGGGGAACTATGGCTACACCTTC	CASSTWTGGNYGYTF
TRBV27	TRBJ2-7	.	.	TGTGCCAGCAGTTTACACATGGGTTACGAGCAGTACTTC	CASSLHMGYEQYF
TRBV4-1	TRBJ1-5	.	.	TGCGCCAGCAGCCAAGACTACACTTATAGCAATCAGCCCCAGCATTTT	CASSQDYTYSNQPQHF
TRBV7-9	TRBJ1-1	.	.	TGTGCCAGCAGCTTAGAGGCGTCGGGGGGAGCTTTCTTT	CASSLEASGGAFF
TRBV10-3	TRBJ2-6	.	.	TGTGCCATCAGTGAGTTGGACCGCTCCTCTGGGGCCAACGTCCTGACTTTC	CAISELDRSSGANVLTF
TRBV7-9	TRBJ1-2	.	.	TGTGCCAGCAGCTTAGACGAGTATTGGGGTGGCTACACCTTC	CASSLDEYWGGYTF
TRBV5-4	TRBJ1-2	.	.	TGTGCCAGCAGCTTGGCAGAGCAACTCTATGGCTACACCTTC	CASSLAEQLYGYTF
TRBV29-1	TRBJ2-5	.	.	TGCAGCGTTGTGGGGCAGCAAGAGACCCAGTACTTC	CSVVGQQETQYF
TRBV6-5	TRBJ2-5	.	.	TGTGCCAGCAGTTACATCCATAAGGGAGGCGAGACCCAGTACTTC	CASSYIHKGGETQYF
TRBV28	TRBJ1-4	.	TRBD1	TGTGCCAGCGCCCCGGGGAGCAGGGGGCGTCCCAATGAAAAACTGTTTTTT	CASAPGSRGRPNEKLFF
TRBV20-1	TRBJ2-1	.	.	TGCAGTGCCAGGCCCCCAAGTGAGCAGTTCTTC	CSARPPSEQFF
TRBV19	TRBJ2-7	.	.	TGTGCCAGTAGTGTTTACCGGGACGGACGCTACGAGCAGTACTTC	CASSVYRDGRYEQYF
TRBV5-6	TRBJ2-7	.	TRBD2	TGTGCCAGCAGCTTCGGCGCTAGCGGGCTCTCCTACGAGCAGTACTTC	CASSFGASGLSYEQYF
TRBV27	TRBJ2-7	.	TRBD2	TGTGCCAGCAGTTTCGGGGGGACGGGCTACGAGCAGTACTTC	CASSFGGTGYEQYF
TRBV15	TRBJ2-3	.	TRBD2	TGTGCCACCAGCAGAGATCTCACTAGCGGGAGGGCCCCTAGCACAGATACGCAGTATTTT	CATSRDLTSGRAPSTDTQYF
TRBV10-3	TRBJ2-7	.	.	TGTGCCATCAGTGAGCCGACCTATAGCTCCTACGAGCAGTACTTC	CAISEPTYSSYEQYF
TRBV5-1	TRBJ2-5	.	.	TGCGCCAGCAGCTTGAGGGGCGCGGAGACCCAGTACTTC	CASSLRGAETQYF
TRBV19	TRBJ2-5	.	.	TGTGCCAGTAGTCCGCGGGACTTCCAAGAGACCCAGTACTTC	CASSPRDFQETQYF
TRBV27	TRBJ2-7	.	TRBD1	TGTGCCAGCAGTCCCAGGGACAGGGGGCGCGACGAGCAGTACTTC	CASSPRDRGRDEQYF
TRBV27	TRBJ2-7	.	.	TGTGCCAGCAGTCCAAGCTCCTACGAGCAGTACTTC	CASSPSSYEQYF
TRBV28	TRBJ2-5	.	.	TGTGCCAGCAGTTTATCCCCAGTCGGGGAGACCCAGTACTTC	CASSLSPVGETQYF
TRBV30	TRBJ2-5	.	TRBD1	TGTGCCTGGGATTCCGGGACAGGGGGCACGGAGACCCAGTACTTC	CAWDSGTGGTETQYF
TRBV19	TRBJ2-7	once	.	TGTGCCAGTAGTCTGAACCCTTGGACAGAGCAGTACTTC	CASSLNPWTEQYF
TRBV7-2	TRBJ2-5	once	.	TGTGCCAGCAGCCGCCCTACCGAGAACTACCAAGAGACCCAGTACTTC	CASSRPTENYQETQYF
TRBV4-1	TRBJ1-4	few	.	TGCGCCAGCAGCCCTTCAACGGTTCTGTTTTTT	CASSPSTVLFF
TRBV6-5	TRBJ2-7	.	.	TGTGCCAGCAGACCCGGGAACTCCTACGAGCAGTACTTC	CASRPGNSYEQYF
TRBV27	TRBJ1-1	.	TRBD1	TGTGCCAGCAGTATCACAGGGGGCGCGGGTGAAGCTTTCTTT	CASSITGGAGEAFF
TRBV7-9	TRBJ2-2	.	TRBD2	TGTGCCAGCAGCGGGAGGGGAGACAGTCGAGGCACCGGGGAGCTGTTTTTT	CASSGRGDSRGTGELFF
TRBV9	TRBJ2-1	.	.	TGTGCCAGCGCCCCCCGGGCTGTTCCCTACAATGAGCAGTTCTTC	CASAPRAVPYNEQFF
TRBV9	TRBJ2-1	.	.	TGTGCCAGTACCTCCGGGGGCCTGAATGAGCAGTTCTTC	CASTSGGLNEQFF